This TCR beta chain emerged from a study of T cells after yellow fever vaccination. The wider study: Preparation used SMART-Seq v4 Ultra Low Input for the low-cell-number fractions.

Trimming stripped 3 bases from V and 6 bases from J, with 12 bases between. Looked up from germline, CDR1 is SEHNR and CDR2 is FQNEAQ (reference sequence). The CDR3 has 14 residues. The sample holds many counts of this clonotype. The authors made TCR cDNA by 5'RACE template switching, adding a universal primer site and UMIs. TCRdb itself ran the 5' RACE reads through MiXCR, one entry per CDR3 protein. This table holds a few hundred thousand distinct CDR3 sequences, 4% to 5.5% found once. V usage is TRBV7-9 and J usage is TRBJ2-1; unclear D gene. This specimen consisted of PBMCs, obtained 15 days after the yellow fever booster vaccination. This sequence was found in a young man who received the YFV17D yellow fever vaccine. The CDR3 region has the DNA TGTGCCAGCAGCTTGACGGAGAGACGCAATGAGCAGTTCTTC. It is translated as CASSLTERRNEQFF.